This paragraph reports one TCR beta chain. Its antigen is as yet unknown. V dropped 7 bases and J dropped 1 base, with 11 bases sitting between them. Germline-derived CDR1 and CDR2 are SEHNR and FQNEAQ (reference sequence). This CDR3 comprises 13 residues. These data belong to a study of Ad26.COV2.S vaccination and SARS-CoV-2 variants. Across the study: In the COV1001 trial, the donor was in the Ad26.COV2.S arm. Study-level points and caveats: Participants given vaccine showed non-spike TCR breadth similar to that of placebo recipients. Vaccinees displayed broader spike-specific TCR repertoires than placebo recipients.

The repertoire was sequenced with immunoSEQ multiplex PCR; TCRdb's copy has only in-frame clones and lacks some. Here the sample spans about 420,000 clones, roughly 90% being singletons. Treatment here: around 19 received Ad26.COV2.S at low or high dose, single or two shots; a few received placebo; per-sample allocation not given. Sampling happened 63 days after the first vaccine or placebo injection. It was an adult aged 18-55 years in Boston who was the donor. This receptor was taken from a person between 18 and 65 years old who received the Ad26.COV2.S COVID-19 vaccine or a placebo. The gene calls are TRBV7-9 and TRBJ2-7, with D uncertain. The sequenced sample was peripheral blood, obtained in a trial of Ad26.COV2.S vaccine versus placebo. The CDR3 DNA is TGTGCCAGCACCTCGGCGGATTCCTACGAGCAGTACTTC. This codes for CASTSADSYEQYF. The complete variable domain, with remaining parts taken from reference TRBV7-9 and TRBJ2-7, reads DTGVSQNPRHKITKRGQNVTFRCDPISEHNRLYWYRQTLGQGPEFLTYFQNEAQLEKSRLLSDRFSAERPKGSFSTLEIQRTEQGDSAMYLCASTSADSYEQYFGPGTRLTVT.